Below, 30 T cell receptor beta chains from the same sample are listed, as sequenced in a study of identical twins. TCRdb analysed the 5' RACE reads with MiXCR anew, one entry per CDR3 protein. The sample comprises roughly 1.6 million distinct CDR3 sequences, 32% of which are singletons, and approximately 0.29% rests with the top ten. The sample comprised cord blood. These receptors were obtained from a newborn girl in good health.

This clonotype has a handful of counts. A read error is possible here, since a much larger clone lies one base away. The chain couples TRBV5-6 to TRBJ2-7, with a tentative D call TRBD2 (6 bases). V lost 0 bases and J lost 7, with 17 bases in between. The germline V gene has CDR1 SGHDT and CDR2 YYEEEE. This CDR3 is 15 amino acids long. CDR3 DNA sequence: TGTGCCAGCAGCTTGGCACTAGCCGCTTACAATGAGCAGTACTTC. It specifies CASSLALAAYNEQYF. The entire variable domain, with the rest obtained from reference TRBV5-6 and TRBJ2-7, is as follows: DAGVTQSPTHLIKTRGQQVTLRCSPKSGHDTVSWYQQALGQGPQFIFQYYEEEERQRGNFPDRFSGHQFPNYSSELNVNALLLGDSALYLCASSLALAAYNEQYFGPGTRLTVT.

This clonotype was seen a few times. V and J are TRBV15 and TRBJ2-6; 9 bases are shared with TRBD2. This CDR3 is 18 amino acids long. Losses at the gene ends were 5 bases for V and 0 bases for J; bases not matched to a gene: 8. Germline assignment: CDR1 LNHNV and CDR2 YYDKDF (reference sequence). DNA for the CDR3: TGTGCCACCAGCCCCCAGAGCGGGAGGCTCTCTGGGGCCAACGTCCTGACTTTC. Residues: CATSPQSGRLSGANVLTF.

This clonotype showed up just a few times. The chain carries TRBV5-1 and TRBJ2-3; D unresolved. This CDR3 has 13 residues. Germline lookup yields CDR1 SGHRS and CDR2 YFSETQ. The germline V and J ends were trimmed by 4 bases and 6 bases, with 12 bases remaining between them. For the CDR3, the DNA is TGCGCCAGCAGCCAAGACCCGGACGATACGCAGTATTTT. Protein product: CASSQDPDDTQYF. The full variable domain, rest sourced from reference TRBV5-1 and TRBJ2-3, is KAGVTQTPRYLIKTRGQQVTLSCSPISGHRSVSWYQQTPGQGLQFLFEYFSETQRNKGNFPGRFSGRQFSNSRSEMNVSTLELGDSALYLCASSQDPDDTQYFGPGTRLTVL.

This clonotype occurred a few times. V usage is TRBV6-1 and J usage is TRBJ1-5; D is unclear. The CDR3 is made up of 14 amino acids. CDR1 is MNHNS, CDR2 SASEGT, per germline. V was clipped by 4 bases and J by 2 bases, with 9 bases between them. The CDR3 here is CASSVAVGNQPQHF. Here the CDR3 DNA reads TGTGCCAGCAGTGTGGCAGTGGGCAATCAGCCCCAGCATTTT.

This clonotype was counted many times. The rearrangement links TRBV6-2 or TRBV6-3 to TRBJ2-4; possibly TRBD1 or TRBD2 for D (6 bases each). Trimming left V 4 bases short and J 7 bases short, with 17 bases between. The CDR3 is 15 amino acids. CDR1 and CDR2 (germline): MNHEY, SVGEGT. The CDR3 protein is CASSFGGLGINIQYF. DNA of the CDR3: TGTGCCAGCAGTTTCGGGGGCCTGGGCATCAACATTCAGTACTTC.

In this sample, this clonotype turned up a few times. This sequence joins TRBV2 and TRBJ2-4; TRBD1 might be the D (6 bases). This CDR3 spans 15 amino acids. Germline CDR1 SNHLY, CDR2 FYNNEI. Deletions cut 3 bases from V and 13 bases from J, with 22 bases between. The CDR3 region has the DNA TGTGCCAGCAGTGATCGTCCTTCGGCCTACAGGGAGCAGTACTTC. Protein sequence: CASSDRPSAYREQYF.

The chain is built from TRBV24-1 and TRBJ2-1, with D possibly matching TRBD2 (7 bases). Trimming shortened V by 3 bases and J by 3 bases, and 11 bases separated the two germline ends. This CDR3 is built from 15 residues. Germline CDR1 and CDR2: KGHDR and SFDVKD. The CDR3, as DNA: TGTGCCACCAGTGATGAAGGGGGGGGCTACAATGAGCAGTTCTTC. Residues: CATSDEGGGYNEQFF.

The chain recombines TRBV15 with TRBJ2-3; D call uncertain. V lost 5 bases and J lost 4, with 4 bases in between. CDR3 length equals 11 residues. Germline V gene data show CDR1 as LNHNV and CDR2 as YYDKDF (reference sequence). CDR3 residues: CATSLADTQYF. The CDR3 DNA sequence: TGTGCCACCAGCCTCGCAGATACGCAGTATTTT.

J is TRBJ2-3 and V is TRBV20-1; 11 positions match TRBD1. The CDR3 is 12 amino acids. Trimming took 8 bases from V and 3 from J; bases not matched to a gene: 1. Per the germline V gene, CDR1 is DFQATT and CDR2 is SNEGSKA (reference sequence). DNA of the CDR3: TGCAGTCGGGACAGGGGGACAGATACGCAGTATTTT. Translating gives CSRDRGTDTQYF.

In its sample, this clonotype was seen a few times. The genes are TRBV13 and TRBJ2-1, with D possibly matching TRBD1 (5 bases). V shed 5 bases and J shed 8 bases, with 28 bases lying between them. Germline CDR1 and CDR2: PRHDT and FYEKMQ (reference sequence). The CDR3 contains 18 residues. The CDR3 DNA is TGTGCCAGCAGCCAATTCCTCGGCAGGGTACCCTTCACGGATGAGCAGTTCTTC. Translated: CASSQFLGRVPFTDEQFF.

The chain combines TRBV10-3 with TRBJ2-7, with TRBD1 matching 8 bases. Germline lookup yields CDR1 ENHRY and CDR2 SYGVKD. The CDR3 spans 16 residues. The ends lost 0 bases at V and 1 base at J; junction bases unmatched: 5. The CDR3 DNA reads as TGTGCCATCAGTGAGTCGACAGGGGCCCTATCCTACGAGCAGTACTTC. It is translated as CAISESTGALSYEQYF.

V gene TRBV4-2 combines with J gene TRBJ1-6; TRBD1 matches 8 bases. With V trimmed by 2 bases and J by 7 bases, 4 bases remained unmatched. CDR3 size: 15 residues. Germline V gene sequence: CDR1 LGHNA, CDR2 YNFKEQ. The CDR3 here is CASSQSGTGNSPLHF. CDR3 nucleotide sequence: TGTGCCAGCAGCCAATCCGGGACAGGAAATTCACCCCTCCACTTT.

This clonotype came up many times. The V call is TRBV29-1, the J call TRBJ2-1; TRBD2 is a possible D gene (6 bases). The CDR3 runs to 13 residues. Germline lookup yields CDR1 SQVTM and CDR2 ANQGSEA. V lost 4 bases, J lost 8 bases, and 15 bases lay in between. The CDR3 DNA sequence: TGCAGCGTTGCCAGTATACTAGCATATGAGCAGTTCTTC. The encoded protein is CSVASILAYEQFF.

The V call is TRBV4-2, the J call TRBJ1-5; D gene ambiguous. V was cut by 1 base and J by 4 bases, with 11 bases left in between. Germline CDR1 reads LGHNA; CDR2 reads YNFKEQ. This CDR3 is built from 15 residues. The DNA of the CDR3 is TGTGCCAGCAGCCAAGGAAACAAGGGAAATCAGCCCCAGCATTTT. Amino acid sequence: CASSQGNKGNQPQHF.

This chain links TRBV24-1 with TRBJ2-1, with TRBD2 identical over 15 bases. CDR1 is KGHDR and CDR2 is SFDVKD in the germline V gene. This CDR3 is built from 18 residues. With 7 bases clipped from V and 0 bases from J, the junction kept 6 bases outside the gene matches. The CDR3 protein is CATSGTSGRKGSYNEQFF. The CDR3 DNA follows: TGTGCCACCAGCGGGACTAGCGGGAGGAAGGGCTCCTACAATGAGCAGTTCTTC.

This clonotype was observed a few times. The J gene is TRBJ2-7, the V gene TRBV11-2, with a tentative D call TRBD2 (6 bases). The CDR3 runs to 14 residues. Germline values: CDR1 SGHAT, CDR2 FQNNGV. V gave up 4 bases and J gave up 5 bases, with 15 bases separating them. The CDR3: CASSSWGVFDEQYF. For the CDR3, the DNA is TGTGCCAGCAGCTCCTGGGGGGTTTTCGACGAGCAGTACTTC. The complete variable domain, with remaining parts taken from reference TRBV11-2 and TRBJ2-7, reads EAGVAQSPRYKIIEKRQSVAFWCNPISGHATLYWYQQILGQGPKLLIQFQNNGVVDDSQLPKDRFSAERLKGVDSTLKIQPAKLEDSAVYLCASSSWGVFDEQYFGPGTRLTVT.

This clonotype turned up a few times. The chain carries TRBV2 and TRBJ2-1, with 11 bases aligning to TRBD1. Unmatched junction bases numbered 9, after V lost 2 bases and J lost 6 bases. CDR3 length: 17 residues. Germline V lookup: CDR1 SNHLY, CDR2 FYNNEI. The CDR3 spells CASSEKGTGGMRNEQFF. As DNA, the CDR3 is TGTGCCAGCAGTGAAAAGGGGACAGGGGGGATGCGCAATGAGCAGTTCTTC. The variable domain in full, completed from reference TRBV2 and TRBJ2-1, reads EPEVTQTPSHQVTQMGQEVILRCVPISNHLYFYWYRQILGQKVEFLVSFYNNEISEKSEIFDDQFSVERPDGSNFTLKIRSTKLEDSAMYFCASSEKGTGGMRNEQFFGPGTRLTVL.

Concerning this clonotype itself: A read error may be the cause here, since a much bigger clone is one base away. The chain joins TRBV6-1 to TRBJ2-2; 7 bases align to TRBD1. This CDR3 is 14 amino acids long. Per germline, CDR1 MNHNS and CDR2 SASEGT. CDR3 sequence reads: CASSDRGNPGELFF. CDR3 coding DNA: TGTGCCAGCAGTGACAGGGGGAACCCCGGGGAGCTGTTTTTT.

This clonotype has only a few counts. The chain couples TRBV20-1 to TRBJ2-7, with TRBD2 as a possible D gene (5 bases). V was pared by 3 bases and J by 2 bases, with 8 bases between. The CDR3 is 12 residues long. Germline CDR1 and CDR2: DFQATT and SNEGSKA (reference sequence). CDR3 DNA sequence: TGCAGTGCTAGCGGGGAGCCCTACGAGCAGTACTTC. This encodes CSASGEPYEQYF.

This clonotype was detected only a few times. The chain couples TRBV21-1 to TRBJ2-3; the table names TRBD2, a call not compared with the DNA. TRBV21-1 is tagged as a pseudogene. The CDR3 has 15 amino acids. CDR3 nucleotide sequence: TGTGCCAGCAGCAATGGGCGGGATAGCACAGATACGCAGTATTTT. Translation gives CASSNGRDSTDTQYF.

The chain is built from TRBV3-1 and TRBJ2-3; TRBD1 aligns across 7 bases. The germline CDR1 and CDR2 sequences are LGHDT and YNNKEL (reference sequence). The J segment lost 7 bases and the V segment lost 4 bases, leaving 8 bases of the junction unmatched. The length of the CDR3 is 14 residues. The CDR3 region has the DNA TGTGCCAGCAGCCCCCCGGGACAGACCTATACGCAGTATTTT. Translation: CASSPPGQTYTQYF.

The table lists this clonotype with many counts. The chain carries TRBV12-3 or TRBV12-4 and TRBJ2-1; D unresolved. The CDR3 length is 15 residues. Between the trimmed V and J ends, which lost 2 bases and 3 bases, there was a span of 11 bases. The CDR3 loop is CASSLQPNLYNEQFF. The CDR3 nucleotides are TGTGCCAGCAGTTTACAGCCAAACCTCTACAATGAGCAGTTCTTC.

This clonotype appeared a few times. This chain links TRBV5-6 with TRBJ2-1; possibly TRBD1 for D (5 bases). Germline V gives CDR1 SGHDT, CDR2 YYEEEE. The CDR3 extends over 16 amino acids. Trimming took off 0 bases at V and 3 bases at J, with 13 bases between the two ends. CDR3 DNA sequence: TGTGCCAGCAGCTTGGGAAACCGACAGAGCTACAATGAGCAGTTCTTC. Protein sequence: CASSLGNRQSYNEQFF. The full variable domain, its missing parts supplied by reference TRBV5-6 and TRBJ2-1, is DAGVTQSPTHLIKTRGQQVTLRCSPKSGHDTVSWYQQALGQGPQFIFQYYEEEERQRGNFPDRFSGHQFPNYSSELNVNALLLGDSALYLCASSLGNRQSYNEQFFGPGTRLTVL.

This clonotype has only a few counts. The chain combines TRBV10-3 with TRBJ2-5; D gene uncertain. V was clipped by 4 bases and J by 4 bases, with 13 bases between them. This CDR3 region has 14 residues. Germline V gene lookup returns CDR1 ENHRY and CDR2 SYGVKD. The CDR3 DNA sequence: TGTGCCATCAGTGGTACAAGCGCCCTAGAGACCCAGTACTTC. Translation gives CAISGTSALETQYF.

V usage is TRBV7-9 and J usage is TRBJ1-5; tentative D call: TRBD1 (5 bases). There are 15 residues in the CDR3. The germline V gene encodes CDR1 SEHNR and CDR2 FQNEAQ (reference sequence). V lost 5 bases to trimming and J lost 6 bases, with 17 bases between them. CDR3 residues: CASSLDGGASQPQHF. The CDR3 coding sequence is TGTGCCAGCAGCCTAGACGGAGGGGCGAGTCAGCCCCAGCATTTT.

The chain links TRBV18 to TRBJ1-2; 9 positions match TRBD1. After removal of 1 base from V and 3 bases from J, the junction contained 3 bases not matched to a gene. This CDR3 is built from 15 residues. Per the germline V gene, CDR1 is KGHSH and CDR2 is LQKENI. CDR3 in amino acids: CASSPLGQGYYGYTF. CDR3 nucleotide sequence: TGTGCCAGCTCACCACTCGGACAGGGGTACTATGGCTACACCTTC.

In this sample, this clonotype turned up a few times. This chain uses TRBV5-1 with TRBJ2-1, with D possibly called TRBD1 or TRBD2 (5 bases each). The CDR3 contains 15 residues. V was trimmed by 4 bases and J by 2 bases, leaving 13 bases between them. CDR1 SGHRS and CDR2 YFSETQ come from the germline V gene. The CDR3 sequence is CASSTTGPPYNEQFF. The CDR3 nucleotides read TGCGCCAGCAGCACTACGGGACCACCCTACAATGAGCAGTTCTTC.

This clonotype was counted a few times. V usage is TRBV24-1 and J usage is TRBJ2-1, with D possibly TRBD2 on 5 matching bases. Per the germline V gene, CDR1 is KGHDR and CDR2 is SFDVKD. The V end was cut by 3 bases, the J end by 0 bases, with 11 bases between. This CDR3 has 16 residues. The CDR3 loop reads CATSDNLGSSYNEQFF. For the CDR3, the DNA is TGTGCCACCAGTGATAATTTAGGGAGCTCCTACAATGAGCAGTTCTTC.

The chain has TRBV5-1 and TRBJ2-3; possibly TRBD2 for D (5 bases). The CDR3 is made up of 14 amino acids. V gave up 2 bases and J gave up 2 bases, with 9 bases separating them. CDR1 SGHRS and CDR2 YFSETQ come from the germline V gene. As DNA, the CDR3 is TGCGCCAGCAGCTTCACTAGGCTCACAGATACGCAGTATTTT. It translates to CASSFTRLTDTQYF.

The chain has TRBV10-3 and TRBJ2-7, with D perhaps being TRBD1 or TRBD2 (6 bases each). V lost 2 bases, J lost 6 bases, and 17 bases lay in between. Germline lookup yields CDR1 ENHRY and CDR2 SYGVKD. This CDR3 region has 15 residues. The CDR3 region is CAISETGALLPEQYF. The CDR3 nucleotides are TGTGCCATCAGTGAGACGGGGGCCCTTTTGCCCGAGCAGTACTTC.